This T cell receptor beta chain is drawn from a study of immune evolution from preneoplasia to lung adenocarcinoma (dated by TCRdb to about 2021). Regarding the study in general: No AAH lesions showed HLA loss of heterozygosity, compared with around 7% of AIS, approximately 15% of MIA and around a third of ADC lesions. The study profiled immune contexture across lung adenocarcinoma precursors and invasive adenocarcinoma using immune gene expression, TCR sequencing and multiplex immunofluorescence. Resected precursor lesions (AAH, AIS, MIA) and invasive adenocarcinomas were compared with paired morphologically normal lung tissue. Sample size was based on specimen availability rather than a prior power calculation. The immune data were combined with whole exome sequencing and methylation data from the same cohort of nodules. The overall cohort was made up of nearly 55 patients with pulmonary nodules who had surgical resection. The TCR sequencing data were obtained from 51 patients. According to the study, more than 100 samples were used for TCR sequencing. Class I HLA alleles were inferred from exome data with POLYSOLVER, and allele-specific HLA loss was detected with LOHHLA.

Using the immunoSEQ hsTCRbeta Kit, TCR beta CDR3 regions were sequenced from DNA. The authors processed their data as follows. TCR sequencing data were analysed with the ImmunoSEQ Analyzer. T cell clonality was defined as 1 minus Pielou's evenness, as computed on productive rearrangements. To measure T cell diversity, the inverse Simpson index was applied to productive templates. T cell density was TCR beta template counts normalized to usable DNA, estimated by amplifying and sequencing housekeeping genes. Two-sided Kruskal-Wallis tests were used to compare TCR metrics across histologic stages. Sourced from immuneACCESS, this table was stored by TCRdb with only in-frame sequences that have V and J called. A share of the clones is absent; for the studies checked, an unresolved V gene accounts for under half, and the remainder has no known explanation. That table gives V, J and clone size, and the DNA gave D and trimming. Counted in this sample were approximately 14,000 clones; 81% of them appeared once. Of the sample, 2.5% to 3.5% is held by the ten largest clones.

Points the paper makes about the study in general: Because all patients were from Japan and China, applicability to Western populations was uncertain. The highest clonality was observed in normal lung, whereas higher T cell density and diversity but lower clonality appeared to be present in later-stage lesions. T cell clonality was highest in KRAS-mutant nodules compared with EGFR-mutant or double wild-type lesions. Normal lung had the highest top T cell clone frequencies, which appeared to decline progressively from AAH through AIS, MIA and invasive adenocarcinoma. The findings reflected association rather than direct causation, and larger cohorts with long-term follow-up and longitudinal biopsies were considered necessary.

As concerns this clone: The antigen this receptor binds is unknown. The record has no base qualities; no much larger clone is one base away.

CDR1 and CDR2 are read off the germline V gene as SGDLS and YYNGEE. Trimmed from V: 2 bases; trimmed from J: 0 bases; junction bases lacking a gene match: 19. The CDR3 sequence holds 20 residues, the cysteine and phenylalanine included. The only DNA kept is the CDR3, 60 bases in frame from the first base. Resection was performed on patients in Japan or China between about 2013 and 2018. Two lung cancer pathologists independently reviewed H&E slides to confirm the histologic diagnosis of every case. To enrich premalignant or tumor cells for nucleic acid extraction, macro-dissection was performed after pathologic assessment. FFPE tissue was used for DNA isolation with the AllPrep DNA/RNA FFPE Kit.

Sequenced sample: FFPE minimally invasive lung adenocarcinoma tissue. Taken with the paper, the label for cell subset or site translates to: micro-invasive lung adenocarcinoma (MIA). The receptor chain draws on TRBV9 and TRBJ1-2, with TRBD1 identical over 7 junction bases. The TCR sequence derives from a person in their sixties or seventies with lung adenocarcinoma. The bases are TGTGCCAGCAGCGTCTCGTTGGGGAGAGGGGGCGATCCTACTAACTATGGCTACACCTTC. It codes for CASSVSLGRGGDPTNYGYTF.